Detailed here is one T cell receptor beta chain. Its antigen is not known. These data belong to a study of PD-1 blockade in classical Hodgkin lymphoma. Whole-study results and caveats: CD4+ but not CD8+ TCR diversity rose significantly by C4D1. Newly diagnosed patients were said to have less baseline TCR diversity than healthy donors did. Newly diagnosed patients had diversity similar to the baseline diversity of complete responders.

The CDR3 is 15 amino acids. Germline trimming cut 6 bases from V and 9 bases from J; bases unmatched to any gene: 16. In germline, CDR1 is MNHEY, CDR2 SMNVEV (reference sequence). All trial patients relapsed after autologous stem cell transplantation. Using immunoSEQ multiplex PCR, the repertoire was profiled, and TCRdb retains in-frame clones only, with some absent. The data show about 32,000 clones, roughly 80% seen once. The V and J genes are TRBV27 and TRBJ1-2; TRBD1 agrees at 7 bases. The starting material was peripheral blood mononuclear cells (PBMCs), obtained at baseline. This receptor was obtained from a human donor with classical Hodgkin lymphoma. The chain's CDR3 is CASRPWNRDSDSYTF. The DNA of the CDR3 is TGTGCCAGCAGACCATGGAACCGGGACAGTGATAGCTACACCTTC.